The 10 T cell receptor beta chains listed next were all sequenced from one sample in a study of cytomegalovirus exposure and HLA in healthy donors. PCR amplification relied on 60 Vbeta primers (plus 13 Jbeta primers). Generated by immunoSEQ multiplex PCR, the TCRdb table keeps only in-frame clones and is missing some. The sample yields roughly 150,000 clones, 82% seen once. The sequenced material came from PBMCs. Source of these receptors: a male donor in good health and CMV-seronegative.

V usage is TRBV7-3 and J usage is TRBJ2-3; TRBD2 matches at 10 bases. The germline gives CDR1 SGHTA, CDR2 FQGTGA. Losses at the gene ends were 8 bases for V and 4 bases for J; bases not matched to a gene: 9. This CDR3 contains 15 residues. The CDR3: CASGTSGAPPDTQYF. The CDR3 bases are TGTGCCAGCGGTACTAGCGGGGCCCCCCCAGATACGCAGTATTTT.

The CDR3 sequence is CASSQPEAGGHDEQFF. The CDR3 DNA reads TGTGCCAGCAGCCAGCCCGAAGCGGGAGGGCACGATGAGCAGTTCTTC. The gene calls are TRBV14 and TRBJ2-1; 10 bases are a match to TRBD2. The CDR3 covers 16 residues. V shed 3 bases and J 8 bases; nucleotides not matched to a gene: 10. Germline V gene lookup returns CDR1 SGHDN and CDR2 FVKESK.

The chain couples TRBV9 to TRBJ2-5, with TRBD1 matching 12 bases. TRBJ2-7 matches the DNA end more closely, so the J call is doubtful. Germline V gene lookup returns CDR1 SGDLS and CDR2 YYNGEE. The CDR3 covers 15 residues. CDR3 residues: CASSVGDRGHYEQYF. The CDR3 DNA reads TGTGCCAGCAGCGTAGGGGACAGGGGGCACTACGAGCAGTACTTC.

The rearrangement uses TRBV29-1 and TRBJ2-1; TRBD1 might be the D (6 bases). This CDR3 has 17 amino acids. Trimming took off 0 bases at V and 0 bases at J, with 15 bases between the two ends. Germline CDR1 and CDR2: SQVTM and ANQGSEA. CDR3 DNA sequence: TGCAGCGTTGAAGATCTGGGACACCTTAGCTCCTACAATGAGCAGTTCTTC. Its translation is CSVEDLGHLSSYNEQFF.

The V gene is TRBV4-1, the J gene TRBJ2-1; the match to TRBD1 covers 9 bases. V was pared by 3 bases and J by 8 bases, with 8 bases of the junction left unmatched. Germline V gene sequence: CDR1 MGHRA, CDR2 YSYEKL. The CDR3 is 15 residues long. In nucleotides, the CDR3 is TGCGCCAGCAGCCATGGGGGGACAGGGTTGGATGAGCAGTTCTTC. Amino acid sequence: CASSHGGTGLDEQFF.

This chain uses TRBV28 with TRBJ2-5; maybe TRBD1 (5 bases). V lost 3 bases and J lost 5, with 13 bases in between. The CDR3 consists of 14 residues. CDR1 and CDR2 (germline): MDHEN, SYDVKM. CDR3 sequence reads: CASSFQGDGETQYF. The DNA for the CDR3 is TGTGCCAGCAGTTTCCAGGGTGATGGGGAGACCCAGTACTTC.

The chain joins TRBV7-6 to TRBJ2-3; 10 nucleotides line up with TRBD1. V gave up 0 bases and J gave up 3 bases; unmatched junction bases: 3. The CDR3 has 16 residues. The germline V gene has CDR1 SGHVS and CDR2 FNYEAQ. CDR3 DNA sequence: TGTGCCAGCAGCTTAGCGGACAGGGGGAGGACAGATACGCAGTATTTT. It translates to CASSLADRGRTDTQYF.

The chain couples TRBV15 to TRBJ2-6, with 8 positions matching TRBD1. The germline gives CDR1 LNHNV, CDR2 YYDKDF (reference sequence). CDR3 length: 17 residues. The J segment lost 0 bases and the V segment lost 0 bases, leaving 1 base of the junction unmatched. The DNA for the CDR3 is TGTGCCACCAGCAGAGATCAGGGGGCCTCTGGGGCCAACGTCCTGACTTTC. Protein: CATSRDQGASGANVLTF.

The chain uses TRBV29-1 and TRBJ1-1; D possibly corresponds to TRBD1 (5 bases). Germline CDR1 and CDR2: SQVTM and ANQGSEA. Trimming took off 3 bases at V and 3 bases at J, with 17 bases between the two ends. The CDR3 spans 15 residues. The CDR3, as DNA: TGCAGCGTTGATAGGAGGGCAGGGCTTTACACTGAAGCTTTCTTT. Translating it yields CSVDRRAGLYTEAFF.

This clone has only one observation. The chain has TRBV6-5 and TRBJ1-1; 8 bases align to TRBD1. Germline CDR1 reads MNHEY; CDR2 reads SVGAGI. With V trimmed by 7 bases and J by 3 bases, 10 bases remained unmatched. This CDR3 has 15 amino acids. The CDR3 DNA reads TGTGCCAGCACCCAGGGGGCCTGGGTGGACACTGAAGCTTTCTTT. Protein product: CASTQGAWVDTEAFF.